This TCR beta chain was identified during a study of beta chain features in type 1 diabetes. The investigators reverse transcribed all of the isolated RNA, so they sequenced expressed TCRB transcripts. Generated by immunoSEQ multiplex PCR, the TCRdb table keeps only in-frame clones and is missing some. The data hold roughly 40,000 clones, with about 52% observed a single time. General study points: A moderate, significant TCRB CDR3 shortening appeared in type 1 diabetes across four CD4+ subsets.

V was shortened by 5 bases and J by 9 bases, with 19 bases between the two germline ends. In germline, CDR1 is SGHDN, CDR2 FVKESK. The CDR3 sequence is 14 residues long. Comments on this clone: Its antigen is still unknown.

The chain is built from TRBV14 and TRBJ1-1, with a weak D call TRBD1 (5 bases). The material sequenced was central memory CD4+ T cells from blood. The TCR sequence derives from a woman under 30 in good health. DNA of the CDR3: TGTGCCAGCAGCTATGAAACTTACCCAGGGCAAGCTTTCTTT. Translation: CASSYETYPGQAFF.